The 25 T cell receptor beta chains listed next were all sequenced from one sample in a study of tumor-infiltrating lymphocytes in primary liver carcinoma. From unsorted bulk tissue weighing roughly 17-32 mg, DNA and RNA were co-extracted. The template, around 520 ng total RNA, yielded TCR beta cDNA made with a constant-region primer. A slightly modified ARM-PCR protocol with three nested multiplex PCR rounds produced these TCR beta libraries. TRBV1-TRBV30 forward and Cbeta reverse primers drove the first two roughly 10-cycle rounds. MiXCR, run by TCRdb on the multiplex PCR reads, gives a single entry per CDR3 protein. This table holds about 43,000 distinct CDR3 sequences, around 72% found once. The sequenced sample consisted of liver tumor tissue from sampling region 2. Subset specified: tumor region T2, inferior pole. These receptors were taken from a middle-aged man with primary liver carcinoma and hepatitis B virus infection.

As concerns this clonotype: The junction departs from the called germline gene at one end, perhaps through a read error. The chain is built from TRBV6-1 and TRBJ2-1; 9 bases are shared with TRBD2. This CDR3 comprises 16 residues. Germline lookup yields CDR1 MNHNS and CDR2 SASEGT. Written as DNA, the CDR3 is TGTGCCAACAGTGAACAGACCAGCGGGAGGACCAATGAGCGGTTCTTC. This codes for CANSEQTSGRTNERFF.

As regards this clonotype: Lacking the conserved final phenylalanine or tryptophan, this CDR3 likely reflects a read error. It is unclear where the CDR3 begins or ends on the DNA, so no DNA is shown, and the CDR3 is as TCRdb lists it. CDR3 sequence reads: CASASPGRGETHYS. The genes are TRBV11-2 and TRBJ2-5; TRBD2, as called in the table, went unchecked against the DNA. The CDR3 contains 14 residues when both ends are counted. Looked up from germline, CDR1 is SGHAT and CDR2 is FQNNGV.

Details on this clonotype: Likely a read error: the CDR3 ends without its conserved phenylalanine or tryptophan. V is TRBV5-5 and J is TRBJ2-7, with a possible D match to TRBD2 (5 bases). Germline V CDR1 and CDR2: SGHKS, YYEKEE (reference sequence). CDR3 size: 15 residues. V gave up 4 bases and J gave up 6 bases, with 20 bases separating them. The chain's CDR3 is CASSPAAVPFSEQYL. The CDR3 coding sequence is TGTGCCAGCAGCCCAGCGGCAGTTCCCTTCTCCGAGCAGTACTTA.

Concerning this clonotype itself: The junction shows a germline mismatch at one end, possibly a read error. The V call is TRBV7-2, the J call TRBJ2-3, with D tentatively TRBD2 (5 bases). The CDR3 covers 16 residues. The V gene's germline CDR1 is SGHTA and CDR2 FQGNSA. The CDR3 nucleotides are TGTGCCAGCAGCTTAGGTTTAGCACGGGGAGCAGATGCGCAGTATTTT. Its protein product is CASSLGLARGADAQYF.

This clonotype was counted at least ten times. The chain uses TRBV7-3 and TRBJ1-5; D not resolved. From germline, CDR1 is SGHTA and CDR2 FQGTGA. The CDR3 loop spans 13 amino acids. Trimming removed 5 bases at V and 5 bases at J, with 10 bases between. In DNA, the CDR3 is TGTGCCAGCAGCACTACGCGGGATCAGCCCCAGCATTTT. Translation gives CASSTTRDQPQHF.

Turning to this clonotype: The CDR3 does not end in the conserved phenylalanine or tryptophan, so this is likely a read error. Because the CDR3's place on the DNA is in doubt, the DNA is left out and the CDR3 is given as listed by TCRdb. V is TRBV11-1 and J is TRBJ2-1. Germline CDR1 and CDR2: SGHAT and FQDESV (reference sequence). The CDR3 sequence runs 16 residues, both termini included. The CDR3 protein is CANSLASTFQYNERFS.

J is TRBJ2-5 and V is TRBV5-6; TRBD2 is a possible D gene (5 bases). Germline loops: CDR1 SGHDT, CDR2 YYEEEE. The CDR3 contains 14 residues. Trimming pared 8 bases from V and 1 base from J, leaving 15 bases between. The CDR3 bases are TGTGCCAGTGGCTTGGAGGCGAGCCAAGAGACCCAGTACTTC. It is translated as CASGLEASQETQYF.

A word on this clonotype: The germline gene is not matched at one end of the junction; a read error may be the cause. Here the CDR3 DNA reads TGTGCCAGTAGCTCGGTCAGGGACGGGGCAGATACGAAGTATTTT. Translated: CASSSVRDGADTKYF. V usage is TRBV7-9 and J usage is TRBJ2-3; D may correspond to TRBD1 or TRBD2 (5 bases each). The CDR3 contains 15 residues. Germline V gene lookup returns CDR1 SEHNR and CDR2 FQNEAQ (reference sequence).

A note on this clonotype: Germline and junction disagree at one end, which may indicate a read error. The chain recombines TRBV29-1 with TRBJ1-5, with D uncertain. In germline, CDR1 is SQVTM, CDR2 ANQGSEA. The CDR3 is made up of 13 amino acids. The CDR3 protein is CSAGGGANKPQHF. CDR3 nucleotides: TGCAGCGCCGGAGGAGGAGCGAATAAGCCCCAACATTTT.

Turning to this clonotype: Germline is not matched at one junction end, which may reflect a read error. The chain joins TRBV29-1 to TRBJ2-7; 7 bases fit TRBD2. The CDR3 sequence is 13 residues long. Per germline, CDR1 SQVTM and CDR2 ANQGSEA. As DNA, the CDR3 is TGCAGCCTTCAATCGAGGGGAGGGCGCGAGCGGTGCTTC. The encoded protein is CSLQSRGGRERCF.

This clonotype was recorded many times. The rearrangement uses TRBV28 and TRBJ2-7; D might be TRBD1 or TRBD2, each matching 5 bases. This CDR3 has 14 amino acids. V was cut by 3 bases and J by 3 bases, with 12 bases left in between. Germline lookup yields CDR1 MDHEN and CDR2 SYDVKM. CDR3 sequence: CASSFGDRGYEQYF. The CDR3 coding sequence is TGTGCCAGCAGTTTTGGGGACCGAGGCTACGAGCAGTACTTC.

With regard to this clonotype: One end of the junction does not line up with germline, which may come from a read error. The chain joins TRBV11-2 to TRBJ2-5, with 8 bases aligning to TRBD2. The CDR3 has 15 amino acids. The germline V gene has CDR1 SGHAT and CDR2 FQNNGV. Written as DNA, the CDR3 is TGTGCCAGCGGCTTGGGAGGGACTAGCCAAGAGACCCAGTACTTC. Amino acid sequence: CASGLGGTSQETQYF.

Details on this clonotype: A read error may produce the germline difference seen at one junction end. CDR3 nucleotides: TGTGCCAGCAGTAGTCTCCCGGCGGCCCTTACCGGGGAGCTGTCTTTT. Its translation: CASSSLPAALTGELSF. The genes are TRBV6-1 and TRBJ2-2, with D possibly being TRBD2 (5 bases). The CDR3 has 16 amino acids. The germline gives CDR1 MNHNS, CDR2 SASEGT.

Worth noting for this clonotype: Since the CDR3 does not end with the conserved phenylalanine or tryptophan, this likely comes from a read error. CDR3 residues: CVSSLTENEQYL. The CDR3 DNA reads as TGTGTCAGCAGTCTCACAGAGAACGAGCAGTACCTC. V usage is TRBV12-3 or TRBV12-4 and J usage is TRBJ2-7; D uncertain. CDR3 length equals 12 residues.

The count of this clonotype is one. Given the absence of the conserved phenylalanine or tryptophan at the CDR3 end, a read error is likely. The rearrangement joins TRBV11-3 to TRBJ2-1, with no clear D. Germline V gives CDR1 SGHNT, CDR2 YENEEA. The CDR3 runs 12 residues. The CDR3 region is CATSLNANEQFS. The CDR3 DNA follows: TGTGCCACCAGCTTAAATGCTAATGAGCAGTTCTCC.

Remarks on this clonotype: At one end, the junction sequence differs from germline, possibly due to a read error. This chain joins TRBV5-6 and TRBJ2-3; 7 positions match TRBD2. This CDR3 comprises 18 residues. Germline CDR1 is SGHDT and CDR2 is YYEEEE. The DNA for the CDR3 is TGTGCCAGCAGCTCCTCGACTAGCCCGGGCAACTTTTTAGATACACAGTATTTT. Translating it yields CASSSSTSPGNFLDTQYF.

Details on this clonotype: Since the CDR3 does not end with the conserved phenylalanine or tryptophan, this likely comes from a read error. The chain employs TRBV6-6 and TRBJ2-2; 7 bases align to TRBD1. The CDR3 runs 15 residues. Germline V gene data show CDR1 as MNHNY and CDR2 as SVGAGI (reference sequence). The CDR3 loop reads CATSYGRGHTGELFS. Here the CDR3 DNA reads TGTGCCACCAGTTACGGTAGGGGGCACACCGGGGAGCTGTTTTCT.

The chain uses TRBV28 and TRBJ2-7, with D maybe TRBD2 (6 bases). This CDR3 has 15 residues. Trimming cost V 9 bases and J 2 bases, with 20 bases left between them. From germline, CDR1 is MDHEN and CDR2 SYDVKM. The CDR3 bases are TGTGCCAGAACTCTATCTGGGACTCTTCCCTACGAGCAGTACTTC. Its translation: CARTLSGTLPYEQYF.

This clonotype was seen a few times. One end of the junction is discordant with germline, which a read error may explain. The rearrangement joins TRBV5-1 to TRBJ2-1, with 8 bases identical to TRBD2. The CDR3 has 15 residues. Germline V gene lookup returns CDR1 SGHRS and CDR2 YFSETQ. CDR3 in amino acids: CASSLRGTRVPEQFF. Written as DNA, the CDR3 is TGCGCCAGCAGCTTGAGAGGGACTAGGGTTCCCGAGCAATTCTTC.

The V and J genes are TRBV11-1 and TRBJ2-7, with D possibly being TRBD2 (6 bases). V lost 4 bases and J lost 0, with 13 bases in between. The CDR3 covers 15 residues. The germline CDR1 and CDR2 sequences are SGHAT and FQDESV (reference sequence). CDR3 DNA: TGTGCCAGCAGCTCATCCCGGGACTCCTCCTACGAGCAGTACTTC. Its protein is CASSSSRDSSYEQYF.

Details on this clonotype: An end of the junction does not agree with germline; a read error may underlie this. The chain employs TRBV2 and TRBJ1-1, with a possible D match to TRBD1 (5 bases). This CDR3 is built from 15 residues. CDR1 is SNHLY, CDR2 FYNNEI, per germline. The CDR3 DNA reads as TGTGCCAGCAGTGAAAGGCGAGGGGAAGGGTATGAAACTTTCTTC. Its translation is CASSERRGEGYETFF.

Turning to this clonotype: Its ends do not fully match the called genes, so a read error is possible. The chain carries TRBV4-2 and TRBJ1-2; 8 bases agree with TRBD1. Per germline, CDR1 LGHNA and CDR2 YNFKEQ. There are 15 residues in the CDR3. The CDR3 here is CASSPATGGNYCYTF. The CDR3 DNA follows: TGTGCCAGCAGCCCCGCTACAGGGGGTAACTATTGCTACACCTTC.

The chain uses TRBV11-2 and TRBJ2-7, with TRBD2 as a possible D gene (5 bases). CDR1 is SGHAT, CDR2 FQNNGV, per germline. The CDR3 totals 12 residues. The CDR3 sequence is CAGSWETDEQYF. The CDR3 DNA reads TGTGCTGGCAGCTGGGAGACTGACGAGCAGTACTTC. The whole variable domain, filled in from reference TRBV11-2 and TRBJ2-7, reads EAGVAQSPRYKIIEKRQSVAFWCNPISGHATLYWYQQILGQGPKLLIQFQNNGVVDDSQLPKDRFSAERLKGVDSTLKIQPAKLEDSAVYLCAGSWETDEQYFGPGTRLTVT.

This chain uses TRBV10-3 with TRBJ2-3; D gene unclear. Germline V gene lookup returns CDR1 ENHRY and CDR2 SYGVKD. The CDR3 loop spans 12 amino acids. CDR3: CDCGNEIDAQYF. DNA for the CDR3: TGTGACTGTGGTAATGAGATAGATGCTCAGTATTTT.

V usage is TRBV28 and J usage is TRBJ2-7; the D call may be TRBD1 or TRBD2 (5 bases each). The V gene lost 6 bases and the J gene lost 1 base, with 16 bases spanning the gap. Germline lookup yields CDR1 MDHEN and CDR2 SYDVKM. The length of the CDR3 is 15 residues. The CDR3 protein is CASSSPGLASYEQYF. Written as DNA, the CDR3 is TGTGCCAGCAGCTCCCCAGGGCTAGCTTCCTACGAGCAGTACTTC.